This T cell receptor beta chain was profiled in a study of tissue T cells after allogeneic stem cell transplantation (dated by TCRdb to between 2021 and 2024). Study-level background: The study profiled TCR beta repertoires in many tissues obtained from research autopsies of patients with and without GVHD, and also in mouse models of GVHD. On the human side, the study was prospective and observational, with no blinding or randomization.

The library was generated by the immunoSEQ multiplex PCR assay. TCRbeta CDR3 sequencing was performed at survey depth by Adaptive Biotechnologies, and CDR3 sequences, V/J genes, productive frequency and template counts were reported. TCR beta CDR3 regions were amplified from genomic DNA instead of RNA. The original pipeline was this. Jensen-Shannon divergence was used to quantify pairwise repertoire overlap between tissues, with a value of 1 meaning complete divergence and a value of 0 meaning identical repertoires. Tissues were clustered by single-linkage agglomerative hierarchical clustering of pairwise JSD values, and the clustering results were displayed as dendrograms. GLIPH2 was applied to all patient samples using simulation_depth 1000, kmer_min_depth 3, and cdr3_length_cutoff 8, and only groups with more than two unique CDR3s were retained. A standardized tissue-overlap score was calculated by extrapolating Jaccard GLIPH-group overlap across patients to a standard repertoire size of 1000 clones. Linear mixed-effect models, with tissue included as a fixed effect and individual included as a random effect, were used to assess associations of diversity with clinical or experimental variables. TCRdb holds this immuneACCESS table with in-frame rearrangements only. Some clones are missing; in checked studies, unresolved V genes explain under half, and the rest has no known cause. V and J calls and clone size are those listed in that table; D and trimming were worked out from the DNA. A total of a few thousand clones appear in this sample, roughly 50% of them only once. The ten biggest clones cover approximately 10% of the sample.

In the paper's terms, the time point label means: mouse harvest day 7 after allogeneic transplant. Mouse grafts consisting of 10^7 T-cell-depleted bone marrow cells combined with 10^6 splenic CD5+ T cells were administered by tail vein injection. To model GVHD in mice, a major MHC-mismatch B6 (H2b) into BALB/c (H2d) model was used, and tissues were profiled at day 7 or 14. Mouse tissues and retro-orbital blood were harvested on day 7 or 14 post-transplant using separate sterile tools per animal; livers were flushed beforehand. Before genomic DNA isolation with the DNeasy Blood & Tissue Kit, mouse tissues were minced with razor blades in buffered saline. Deletion took 2 bases off V and 4 bases off J, with a span of 7 bases between the germline ends. Including the terminal cysteine and phenylalanine, the CDR3 comprises 13 residues. Only the CDR3 bases that were read are kept: 36 of them, in frame from base 1. Via the germline V gene, CDR1 is NSHNY and CDR2 SYGAGN.

Worth noting for this clone: Its specific antigen is unknown. The gene names and germline sequences used here belong to the mouse. The read halts 1 residue ahead of the CDR3 end, with the missing end drawn from the germline J gene.

Study-level results and caveats: Not many T cell clones showed up in more than one patient, yet clustering based on motifs uncovered repertoire signatures that were shared across patients in a tissue-specific way. The patient cohort was small and varied clinically, and sampling depth was recognized as a limitation. Blood and spleen T cells captured only a limited portion of the TCR repertoire detected in tissues, in both patients and mice. Within patients, how anatomically similar tissues were was a major factor shaping TCR repertoire composition, regardless of disease or transplant status. The study did not establish which tissue TCRs were alloreactive or antigen-specific, and some clones may have been host cells that persisted.

Sequenced: lymph node tissue. The V and J genes are TRBV13-1 and TRBJ1-5, with no confident D gene call. This receptor was identified in a female BALB/c mouse given C57BL/6 T cells with graft-versus-host disease after an allogeneic hematopoietic cell transplant. Incomplete CDR3 DNA: TGTGCCAGCAGTGAGGAGGTAAACCAGGCTCCGCTT. This yields the protein CASSEEVNQAPL. From start to end, the CDR3 is CASSEEVNQAPLF.